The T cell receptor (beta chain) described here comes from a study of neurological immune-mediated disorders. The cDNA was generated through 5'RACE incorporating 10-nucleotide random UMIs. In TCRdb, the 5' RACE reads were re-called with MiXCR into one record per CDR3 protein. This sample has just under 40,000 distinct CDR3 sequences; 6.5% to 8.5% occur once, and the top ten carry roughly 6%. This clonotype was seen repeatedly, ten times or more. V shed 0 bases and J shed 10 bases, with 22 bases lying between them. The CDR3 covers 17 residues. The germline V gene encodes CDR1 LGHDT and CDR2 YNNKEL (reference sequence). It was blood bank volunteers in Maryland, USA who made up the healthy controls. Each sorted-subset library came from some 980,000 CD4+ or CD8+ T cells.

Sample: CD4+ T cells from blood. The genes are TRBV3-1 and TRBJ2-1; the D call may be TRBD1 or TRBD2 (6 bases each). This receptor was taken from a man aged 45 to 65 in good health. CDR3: CASSQDLGGYPPGEQFF. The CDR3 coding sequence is TGTGCCAGCAGCCAAGATCTGGGGGGCTACCCCCCGGGGGAGCAGTTCTTC.